This entry is about one TCR beta chain. Its antigen has not been determined. No base-level quality is on record; no much larger clone is a single base apart. The trial excluded patients who had a history of autoimmune disease or who were on systemic immunosuppression. Peripheral blood for TCR sequencing was collected from all dose cohorts at baseline, on cycle 4 day 1, and on cycle 7 day 1. Samples were obtained from an open-label, multicenter, first-in-human phase I dose-escalation trial of ivuxolimab. Adults with locally advanced or metastatic head and neck squamous cell, hepatocellular, melanoma or renal cell carcinoma were enrolled in the trial. Before TCR sequencing, CD4+ and CD8+ T cells were separately sorted from peripheral blood. For sequencing of the TCRbeta CDR3 region, genomic DNA was extracted from the sorted cells. TCRbeta CDR3 regions were sequenced using the immunoSEQ Assay. The table comes from immuneACCESS by way of TCRdb, which keeps in-frame sequences with V and J called. Part of the clones is missing from these tables; in studies checked, under half for an unresolved V gene and the rest for unknown reasons. Counted in this sample were 20,000 to 25,000 clones; over 65% of them appeared once. The ten largest clonotypes hold about a sixth of the sample.

Looking up the germline V gene (reference sequence) yields CDR1 GTSNPN and CDR2 SVGIG. V was cut back by 5 bases and J by 5 bases, leaving a gap of 7 bases between them. The CDR3 holds 11 amino acids from the cysteine to the phenylalanine. The entry retains the CDR3 DNA only, 33 bases that are in frame from base 1. This specimen belongs to a study of OX40 agonist ivuxolimab in advanced cancers. Regarding the study in general: The costimulatory receptor OX40 (CD134) was targeted by ivuxolimab, a fully human IgG2 agonistic monoclonal antibody. Of the roughly 54 dose-escalation patients, hepatocellular carcinoma was present in approximately 20, melanoma in around 15, renal cell carcinoma in 9 and head and neck cancer in 9. Prior anti-PD-1, anti-PD-L1 or anti-CTLA-4 therapy was permitted, and about two fifths of dose-escalation patients had received checkpoint inhibitors. The paper describes the monotherapy dose-escalation part (N ≈ 52 patients) of the phase I trial of ivuxolimab. Three dose-escalation patients achieved partial responses, one with hepatocellular carcinoma and two with cutaneous melanoma. A male proportion of 70% to 90% and a mean age of approximately 62 years, ranging from roughly 20 to 80, were recorded for the dose-escalation cohort. Intravenous ivuxolimab was administered to patients every 2 weeks at six dose levels: 0.01, 0.1, 0.3, 1.5, 3 and 10 mg/kg. Peripheral TCRbeta sequencing aimed to test whether ivuxolimab altered TCR sequence diversity and caused clonal T-cell expansion. Overall results and qualifications from the work: Which antigens the clonally expanded peripheral T cells were specific for was not determined. Low levels of normalized T-cell clonal expansion were also shown by some nonresponding patients. On average, CD8+ T cells showed more expanded clones than CD4+ T cells after ivuxolimab. Clonal expansion of both CD4+ and CD8+ blood T cells was observed from baseline to week 6 at doses 0.1 to 3.0 mg/kg. Partial responders in the 0.1-3.0 mg/kg groups had among the lowest normalized peripheral clonal expansion, especially among CD8+ T cells.

The chain is made from TRBV30 and TRBJ2-4, with an unclear D gene assignment. The source material was CD4+ or CD8+ T cells sorted from blood, sampled in a trial of the OX40 agonist ivuxolimab. This TCR was recovered from an adult with an advanced solid tumor such as melanoma, head and neck, liver or kidney cancer. The DNA sequence reads TGTGCCTGGGGTAGAGAAAACATTCAGTACTTC. Protein translation: CAWGRENIQYF.